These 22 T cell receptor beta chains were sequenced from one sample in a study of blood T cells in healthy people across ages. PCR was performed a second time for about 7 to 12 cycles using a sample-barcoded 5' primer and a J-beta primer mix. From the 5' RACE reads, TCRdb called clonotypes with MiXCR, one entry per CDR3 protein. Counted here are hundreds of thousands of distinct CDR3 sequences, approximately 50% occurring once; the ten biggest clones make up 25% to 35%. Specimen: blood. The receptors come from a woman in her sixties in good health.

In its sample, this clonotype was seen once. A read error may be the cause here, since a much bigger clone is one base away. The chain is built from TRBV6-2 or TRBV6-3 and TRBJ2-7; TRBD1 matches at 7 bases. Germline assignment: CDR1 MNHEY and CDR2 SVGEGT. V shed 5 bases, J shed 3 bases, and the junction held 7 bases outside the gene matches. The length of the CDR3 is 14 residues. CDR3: CASSATGRNYEQYF. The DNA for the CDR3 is TGTGCCAGCAGTGCGACAGGGAGAAACTACGAGCAGTACTTC.

CDR3 DNA: TGCGCCAGCAAGTCGTCGTTGAACACCGGGGAGCTGTTTTTT. Amino acids: CASKSSLNTGELFF. This chain joins TRBV5-1 and TRBJ2-2; no clear D. Trimming removed 6 bases at V and 1 base at J, with 10 bases between. The germline V gene has CDR1 SGHRS and CDR2 YFSETQ. The CDR3 spans 14 residues.

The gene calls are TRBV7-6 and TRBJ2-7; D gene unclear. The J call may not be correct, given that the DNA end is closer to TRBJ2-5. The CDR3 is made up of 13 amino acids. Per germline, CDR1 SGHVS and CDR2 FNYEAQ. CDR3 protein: CASSLADPETQYF. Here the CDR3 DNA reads TGTGCCAGCAGCTTAGCGGATCCAGAGACCCAGTACTTC.

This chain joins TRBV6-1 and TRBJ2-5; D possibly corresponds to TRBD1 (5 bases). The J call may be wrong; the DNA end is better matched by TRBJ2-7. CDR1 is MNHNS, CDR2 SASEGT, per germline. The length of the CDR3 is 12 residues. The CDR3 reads CASSEAQGEQYF. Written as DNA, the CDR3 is TGTGCCAGCAGTGAAGCGCAGGGCGAGCAGTACTTC.

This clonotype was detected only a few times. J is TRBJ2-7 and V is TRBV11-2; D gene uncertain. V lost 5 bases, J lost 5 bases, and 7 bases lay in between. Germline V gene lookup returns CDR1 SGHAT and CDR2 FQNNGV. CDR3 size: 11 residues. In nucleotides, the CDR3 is TGTGCCAGCAGCAACCAAAACGAGCAGTACTTC. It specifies CASSNQNEQYF. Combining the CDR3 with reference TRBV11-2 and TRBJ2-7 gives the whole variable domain EAGVAQSPRYKIIEKRQSVAFWCNPISGHATLYWYQQILGQGPKLLIQFQNNGVVDDSQLPKDRFSAERLKGVDSTLKIQPAKLEDSAVYLCASSNQNEQYFGPGTRLTVT.

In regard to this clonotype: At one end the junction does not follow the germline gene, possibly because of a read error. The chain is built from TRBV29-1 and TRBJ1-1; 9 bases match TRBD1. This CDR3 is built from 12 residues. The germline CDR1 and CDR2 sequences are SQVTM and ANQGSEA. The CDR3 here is CGVDRGNTEAFF. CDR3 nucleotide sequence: TGCGGCGTGGACAGGGGGAACACTGAAGCTTTCTTT.

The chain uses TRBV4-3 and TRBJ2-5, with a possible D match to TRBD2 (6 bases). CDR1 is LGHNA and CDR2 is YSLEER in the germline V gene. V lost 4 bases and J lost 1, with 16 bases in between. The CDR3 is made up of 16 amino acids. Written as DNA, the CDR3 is TGCGCCAGCAGCCGGGGGACTCACGAGGGCCAAGAGACCCAGTACTTC. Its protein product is CASSRGTHEGQETQYF.

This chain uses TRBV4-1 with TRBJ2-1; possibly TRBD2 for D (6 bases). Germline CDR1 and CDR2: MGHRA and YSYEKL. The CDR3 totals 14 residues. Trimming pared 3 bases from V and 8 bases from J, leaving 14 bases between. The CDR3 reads CASSHGGALYEQFF. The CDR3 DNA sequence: TGCGCCAGCAGCCACGGAGGGGCTCTCTATGAGCAGTTCTTC.

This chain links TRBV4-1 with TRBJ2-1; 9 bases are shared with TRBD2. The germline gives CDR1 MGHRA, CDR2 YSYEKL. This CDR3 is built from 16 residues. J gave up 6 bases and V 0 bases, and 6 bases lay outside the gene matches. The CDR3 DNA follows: TGCGCCAGCAGCCAAGAGGTAGCGGGAGTCTCCAATGAGCAGTTCTTC. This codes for CASSQEVAGVSNEQFF.

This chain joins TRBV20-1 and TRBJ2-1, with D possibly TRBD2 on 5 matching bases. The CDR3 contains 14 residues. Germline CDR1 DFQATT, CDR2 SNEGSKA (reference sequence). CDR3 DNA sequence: TGCAGCGCCACTAGGGCTACCCTTAACAATGAGCAGTTCTTC. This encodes CSATRATLNNEQFF.

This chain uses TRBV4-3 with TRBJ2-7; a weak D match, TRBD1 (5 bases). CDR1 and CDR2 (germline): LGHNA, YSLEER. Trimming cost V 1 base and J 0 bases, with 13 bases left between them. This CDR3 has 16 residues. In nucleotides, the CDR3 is TGCGCCAGCAGCCAAGCTTTCAGGGCGAGCTCCTACGAGCAGTACTTC. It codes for CASSQAFRASSYEQYF.

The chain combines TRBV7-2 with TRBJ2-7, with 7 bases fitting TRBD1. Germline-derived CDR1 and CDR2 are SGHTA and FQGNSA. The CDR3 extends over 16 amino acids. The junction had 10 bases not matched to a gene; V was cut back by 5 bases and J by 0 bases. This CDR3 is CASSTKDRLGSYEQYF. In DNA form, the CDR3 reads TGTGCCAGCAGCACAAAGGACAGGTTGGGCTCCTACGAGCAGTACTTC.

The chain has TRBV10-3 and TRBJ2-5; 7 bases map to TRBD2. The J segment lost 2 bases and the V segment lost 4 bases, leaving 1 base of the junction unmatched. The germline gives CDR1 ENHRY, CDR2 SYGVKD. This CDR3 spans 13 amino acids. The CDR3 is CAISAGLQETQYF. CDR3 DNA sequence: TGTGCCATCAGTGCGGGACTACAAGAGACCCAGTACTTC.

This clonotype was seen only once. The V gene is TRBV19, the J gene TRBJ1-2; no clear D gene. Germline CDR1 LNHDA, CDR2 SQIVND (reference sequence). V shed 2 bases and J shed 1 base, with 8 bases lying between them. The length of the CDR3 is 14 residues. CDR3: CASSIRSGNYGYTF. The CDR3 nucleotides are TGTGCCAGTAGTATAAGGTCGGGTAACTATGGCTACACCTTC.

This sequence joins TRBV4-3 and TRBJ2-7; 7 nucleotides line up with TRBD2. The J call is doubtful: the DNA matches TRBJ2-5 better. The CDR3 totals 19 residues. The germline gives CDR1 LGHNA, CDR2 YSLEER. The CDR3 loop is CASSQDRVQRDGRWKTQYF. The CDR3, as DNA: TGCGCCAGCAGCCAAGATCGGGTCCAGCGGGATGGCCGTTGGAAGACCCAGTACTTC.

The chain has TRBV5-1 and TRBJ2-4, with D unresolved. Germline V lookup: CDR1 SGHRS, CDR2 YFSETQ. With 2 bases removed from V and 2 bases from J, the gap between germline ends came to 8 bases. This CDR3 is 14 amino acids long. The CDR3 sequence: CASSFGAPKNIQYF. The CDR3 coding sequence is TGCGCCAGCAGCTTTGGAGCCCCCAAAAACATTCAGTACTTC.

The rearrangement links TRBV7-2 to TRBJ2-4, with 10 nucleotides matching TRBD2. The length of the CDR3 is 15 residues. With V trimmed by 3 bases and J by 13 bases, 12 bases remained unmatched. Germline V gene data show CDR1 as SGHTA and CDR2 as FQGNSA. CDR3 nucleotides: TGTGCCAGCAGCTTTGAGGCTAGCGGGAGAAGTGAGCAGTACTTC. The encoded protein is CASSFEASGRSEQYF. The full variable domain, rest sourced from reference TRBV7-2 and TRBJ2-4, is GAGVSQSPSNKVTEKGKDVELRCDPISGHTALYWYRQSLGQGLEFLIYFQGNSAPDKSGLPSDRFSAERTGGSVSTLTIQRTQQEDSAVYLCASSFEASGRSEQYFGAGTRLSVL.

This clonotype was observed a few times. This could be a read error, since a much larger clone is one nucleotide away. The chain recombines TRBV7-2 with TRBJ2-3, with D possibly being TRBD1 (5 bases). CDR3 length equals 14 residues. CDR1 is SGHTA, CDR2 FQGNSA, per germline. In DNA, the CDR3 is TGTGCCAGCAGCGTAGCAGGGTTTCCAGATACGCAGTATTTT. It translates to CASSVAGFPDTQYF. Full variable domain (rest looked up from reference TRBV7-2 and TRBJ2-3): GAGVSQSPSNKVTEKGKDVELRCDPISGHTALYWYRQSLGQGLEFLIYFQGNSAPDKSGLPSDRFSAERTGGSVSTLTIQRTQQEDSAVYLCASSVAGFPDTQYFGPGTRLTVL.

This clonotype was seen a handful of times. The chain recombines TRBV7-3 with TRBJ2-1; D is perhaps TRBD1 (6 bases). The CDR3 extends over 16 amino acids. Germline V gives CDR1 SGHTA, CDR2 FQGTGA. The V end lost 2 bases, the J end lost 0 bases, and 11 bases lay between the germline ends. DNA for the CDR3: TGTGCCAGCAGCTTATCCCCAGGGGACTCCTACAATGAGCAGTTCTTC. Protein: CASSLSPGDSYNEQFF.

CDR3 in amino acids: CSARQSSGRDVETQYF. The DNA of the CDR3 is TGCAGTGCTAGACAATCTAGCGGGAGGGACGTGGAGACCCAGTACTTC. The chain has TRBV20-1 and TRBJ2-7, with 12 bases aligning to TRBD2. The DNA end lines up better with TRBJ2-5; the J call may be wrong. CDR3 size: 16 residues. Germline CDR1 DFQATT, CDR2 SNEGSKA (reference sequence).

This CDR3 is CASSLRSRGTVFEQYF. CDR3 nucleotides: TGTGCCAGCAGCCTTAGGTCTAGAGGGACAGTTTTTGAGCAGTACTTC. The chain has TRBV7-2 and TRBJ2-5, with 7 bases lining up with TRBD1. The germline gives CDR1 SGHTA, CDR2 FQGNSA. The trim removed 5 bases at V and 11 bases at J, leaving 20 bases unmatched. The CDR3 loop spans 16 amino acids.

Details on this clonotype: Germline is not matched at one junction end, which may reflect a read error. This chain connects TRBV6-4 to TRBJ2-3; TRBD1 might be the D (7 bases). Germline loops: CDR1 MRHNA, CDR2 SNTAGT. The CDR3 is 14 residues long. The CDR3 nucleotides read TGTACCAGCAGGGGGGAATATAGCACAGATACGCAGTATTTT. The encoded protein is CTSRGEYSTDTQYF.